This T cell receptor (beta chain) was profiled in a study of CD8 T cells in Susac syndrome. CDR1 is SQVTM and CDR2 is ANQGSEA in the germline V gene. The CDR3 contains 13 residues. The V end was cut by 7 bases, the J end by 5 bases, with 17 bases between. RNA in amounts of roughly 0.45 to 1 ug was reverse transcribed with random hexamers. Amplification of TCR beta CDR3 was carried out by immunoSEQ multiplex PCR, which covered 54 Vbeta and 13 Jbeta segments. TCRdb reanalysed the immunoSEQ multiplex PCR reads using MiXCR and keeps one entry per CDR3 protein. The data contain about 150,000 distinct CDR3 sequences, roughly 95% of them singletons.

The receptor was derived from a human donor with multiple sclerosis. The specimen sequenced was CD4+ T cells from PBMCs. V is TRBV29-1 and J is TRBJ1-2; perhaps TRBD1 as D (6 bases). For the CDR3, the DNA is TGCAGCGCCTTTACGGGGGCACATTATGGCTACACCTTC. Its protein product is CSAFTGAHYGYTF.